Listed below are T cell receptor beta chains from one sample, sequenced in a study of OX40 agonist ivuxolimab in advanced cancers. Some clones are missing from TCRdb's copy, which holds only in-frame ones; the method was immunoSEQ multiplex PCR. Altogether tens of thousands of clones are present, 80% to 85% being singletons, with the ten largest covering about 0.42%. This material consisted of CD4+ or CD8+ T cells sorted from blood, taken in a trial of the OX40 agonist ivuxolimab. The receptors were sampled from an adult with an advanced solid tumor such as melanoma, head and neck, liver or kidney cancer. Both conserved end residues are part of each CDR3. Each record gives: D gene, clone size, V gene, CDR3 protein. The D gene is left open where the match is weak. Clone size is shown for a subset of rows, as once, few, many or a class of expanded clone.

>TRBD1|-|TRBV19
CASNRGGGNQPQHF
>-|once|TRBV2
CASSFGHFTEAFF
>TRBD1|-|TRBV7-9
CASSPRRQGSLSLSRLHF
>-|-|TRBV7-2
CASSLSHIQYF
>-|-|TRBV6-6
CATQLGDSPLHF
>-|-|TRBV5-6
CASSNRWGTTNEKLFF
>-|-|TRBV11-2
CASSSVDRTAKNIQYF
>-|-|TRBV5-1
CASSLVVSGANVLTF
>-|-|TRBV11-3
CASSLDARYNEQFF
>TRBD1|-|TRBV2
CASNPGQGAHGYTF
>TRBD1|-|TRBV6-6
CASSMGQNNQPQHF
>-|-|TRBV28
CALRDGRADEAFF
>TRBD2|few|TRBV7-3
CASSPGQSRGGEQFF
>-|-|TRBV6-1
CASSPRYGEAFF
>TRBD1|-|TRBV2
CASSGDRVGTEAFF
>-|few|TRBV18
CASSPPTVNYGYTF
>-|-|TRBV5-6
CASSRQATSSGRETQYF
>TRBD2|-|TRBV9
CASMRSGGTDTQYF
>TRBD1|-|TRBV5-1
CASSLGTGLPSEQYF
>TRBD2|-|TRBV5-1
CASSLTGGVTGELFF
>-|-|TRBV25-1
CASREVGGGFADTQYF
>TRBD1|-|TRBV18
CASSLDRGSGELFF
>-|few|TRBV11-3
CASSRSSTSYEQYF
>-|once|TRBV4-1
CASSSRRGREETQYF
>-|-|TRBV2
CASSAGYGETQYF
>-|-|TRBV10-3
CAIKAAGGSEQYF
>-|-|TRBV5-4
CASRTGAREGQETQYF
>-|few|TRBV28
CASSFVEAVNEQFF
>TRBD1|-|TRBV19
CASSIVDRGLYSNQPQHF
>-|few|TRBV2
CASSGSNQPQHF
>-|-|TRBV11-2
CASSLDRGSGELFF
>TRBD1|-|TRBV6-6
CASSESGTGLYEQYF
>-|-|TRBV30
CAWSGADTQYF
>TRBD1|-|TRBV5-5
CANSRDSNQPQHF
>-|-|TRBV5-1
CASSLEWGNEKLFF
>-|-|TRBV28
CASRTALNSGNTIYF
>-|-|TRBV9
CASSSVGSVSGYQETQYF
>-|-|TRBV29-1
CSVSLRGPQETQYF
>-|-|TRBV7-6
CASSSRETQYF